The next 16 T cell receptor beta chains were all read from a single sample in a study of CXCR3-negative and CXCR3-positive naive CD8 T cells. UMI labels and 5' RACE were used to prepare the TRB cDNA libraries. TCRdb reworked the 5' RACE reads into one entry per CDR3 protein, no DNA. The listing records some 45,000 distinct CDR3 sequences. The sequenced material came from naive CXCR3- CD8+ T cells from blood. The subset is: CD45RO-CCR7+CD27+CD95- naive CD8+ T cells lacking CXCR3 (TNR3-). Source of these receptors: a human donor in good health. Some clones in this sample may be carry-over from other donors' samples.

The chain links TRBV6-2 or TRBV6-3 to TRBJ2-2; as DNA is missing, the TRBD1 call by TCRdb cannot be tested. This CDR3 has 18 residues. Germline values: CDR1 MNHEY, CDR2 SVGEGT. The CDR3 sequence is CASSYWKGQGAETGELFF.

The V and J genes are TRBV28 and TRBJ1-5. CDR1 and CDR2 from the germline V gene are MDHEN and SYDVKM. The CDR3 extends over 13 amino acids. This CDR3 reads CAASQGADQPQHF.

The V gene is TRBV12-3 or TRBV12-4, the J gene TRBJ2-1; TCRdb picks TRBD1, but there is no DNA to check that call. The length of the CDR3 is 16 residues. The CDR3 spells CASSLTGVSSYNEQFF.

This rearrangement joins TRBV5-1 to TRBJ2-7; TCRdb selects TRBD1, and the lack of DNA leaves this call unchecked. Germline V gives CDR1 SGHRS, CDR2 YFSETQ. The CDR3 sequence is 15 residues long. CDR3 sequence reads: CASRTTVNGGYEQYF.

The chain is built from TRBV28 and TRBJ1-1; checking the TCRdb D call of TRBD1 is not possible without DNA. This CDR3 is 15 amino acids long. The germline V gene has CDR1 MDHEN and CDR2 SYDVKM. Here the CDR3 reads CASIGLRPGNTEAFF.

The rearrangement links TRBV5-1 to TRBJ2-7; the D gene TCRdb calls, TRBD2, cannot be checked with no DNA. In germline, CDR1 is SGHRS, CDR2 YFSETQ. This CDR3 is built from 15 residues. The CDR3 reads CASSQGLADSYEQYF.

CDR3: CASSPRRAELGEQYF. V and J are TRBV28 and TRBJ2-7; TCRdb proposes TRBD2, but this gene call is untestable without DNA. Germline CDR1 is MDHEN and CDR2 is SYDVKM. The CDR3 length is 15 residues.

In terms of frequency, this clonotype is medium-sized. The CDR3 sequence is CASSLLASGGPGTDTQYF. The chain couples TRBV28 to TRBJ2-3; TCRdb's D call, TRBD2, is unchecked because there is no DNA. This CDR3 is 18 amino acids long. Per germline, CDR1 MDHEN and CDR2 SYDVKM.

The chain combines TRBV12-3 or TRBV12-4 with TRBJ2-5; TCRdb reports TRBD1, a call that lacks DNA to check it against. The CDR3 covers 14 residues. The CDR3 protein is CASSPGQGQETQYF.

The chain employs TRBV6-1 and TRBJ2-7; TCRdb outputs TRBD1, but without DNA this stays unchecked. CDR3 length: 13 residues. CDR1 is MNHNS, CDR2 SASEGT, per germline. The CDR3 region is CASGDHRPYEQYF.

The rearrangement uses TRBV29-1 and TRBJ1-1. CDR3 length: 11 residues. Per the germline V gene, CDR1 is SQVTM and CDR2 is ANQGSEA. The CDR3 is CSAWVNTEAFF. The variable domain in full, completed from reference TRBV29-1 and TRBJ1-1, reads SAVISQKPSRDICQRGTSLTIQCQVDSQVTMMFWYRQQPGQSLTLIATANQGSEATYESGFVIDKFPISRPNLTFSTLTVSNMSPEDSSIYLCSAWVNTEAFFGQGTRLTVV.

This chain links TRBV29-1 with TRBJ1-1. The germline gives CDR1 SQVTM, CDR2 ANQGSEA. The CDR3 sequence is 15 residues long. The CDR3 region is CSVQWPTGEDTEAFF. The variable domain in full, with the rest retrieved from reference TRBV29-1 and TRBJ1-1, is SAVISQKPSRDICQRGTSLTIQCQVDSQVTMMFWYRQQPGQSLTLIATANQGSEATYESGFVIDKFPISRPNLTFSTLTVSNMSPEDSSIYLCSVQWPTGEDTEAFFGQGTRLTVV.

This chain joins TRBV12-3 or TRBV12-4 and TRBJ1-2; there is no DNA to check the TCRdb D call of TRBD1. This CDR3 spans 12 amino acids. CDR3 protein: CASSYPAYGYTF.

J is TRBJ1-2 and V is TRBV7-9; absent DNA, TCRdb's TRBD1 call cannot be checked. Per germline, CDR1 SEHNR and CDR2 FQNEAQ (reference sequence). This CDR3 is built from 14 residues. The CDR3 protein is CASSYPGRGHGYTF.

The chain combines TRBV6-2 or TRBV6-3 with TRBJ2-5; there is no DNA to check the TCRdb D call of TRBD2. Germline V gives CDR1 MNHEY, CDR2 SVGEGT. The CDR3 loop spans 14 amino acids. The CDR3: CASSLLAGAETQYF.

CDR3 region: CASSPTGYTGELFF. This chain connects TRBV7-2 to TRBJ2-2; TCRdb names TRBD1, which stays unverified in the absence of DNA. The CDR3 runs 14 residues. The germline CDR1 and CDR2 sequences are SGHTA and FQGNSA. Variable domain in full (rest from reference TRBV7-2 and TRBJ2-2): GAGVSQSPSNKVTEKGKDVELRCDPISGHTALYWYRQSLGQGLEFLIYFQGNSAPDKSGLPSDRFSAERTGGSVSTLTIQRTQQEDSAVYLCASSPTGYTGELFFGEGSRLTVL.